These 7 T cell receptor beta chains were sequenced from one sample in a study of cytomegalovirus exposure and HLA in healthy donors (dated by TCRdb to about 2017). Library preparation used the immunoSEQ multiplex PCR assay. For the multiplex PCR, a mixture combining 60 forward primers for TCR Vbeta segments and 13 reverse primers for TCR Jbeta segments was used. As stored in TCRdb, this immuneACCESS dataset retains in-frame rearrangements with V and J assigned. A fraction of the clones does not appear; measured against another copy, unresolved V genes explain less than half of the discrepancy, and the remainder lacks a known reason. This sample's listing comprises approximately 58,000 clones. The ten largest clones take up 9.5% to 11% of the sample. The sequenced sample consisted of PBMCs. Every receptor here comes from a woman between 50 and 59 years old in good health and CMV-seropositive.

The chain couples TRBV6-5 to TRBJ1-2; possibly TRBD1 for D (6 bases). The CDR3 is 16 amino acids. The ends were cut back, 0 bases at V and 3 bases at J, with 14 bases in the middle. Looked up from germline, CDR1 is MNHEY and CDR2 is SVGAGI. The CDR3 here is CASSYSAGARHYGYTF. CDR3 nucleotide sequence: TGTGCCAGCAGTTACTCGGCAGGGGCGCGACACTATGGCTACACCTTC.

J is TRBJ2-1 and V is TRBV28, with 9 bases that match TRBD1. The CDR3 runs 21 residues. V lost 3 bases, J lost 0 bases, and 18 bases stayed unmatched. Germline CDR1 MDHEN, CDR2 SYDVKM. The CDR3 is CASSLSYWTGAPPRSYNEQFF. The CDR3 DNA follows: TGTGCCAGCAGTTTGTCTTACTGGACAGGGGCCCCACCCCGCTCCTACAATGAGCAGTTCTTC.

V and J are TRBV19 and TRBJ1-4, with 9 positions matching TRBD1. The CDR3 runs to 15 residues. Germline loops: CDR1 LNHDA, CDR2 SQIVND (reference sequence). After removal of 7 bases from V and 3 bases from J, the junction contained 6 bases not matched to a gene. CDR3 residues: CASNLQGASNEKLFF. CDR3 DNA: TGTGCCAGTAATCTACAGGGGGCTTCTAATGAAAAACTGTTTTTT.

This rearrangement joins TRBV18 to TRBJ1-4, with 9 bases fitting TRBD1. Germline lookup yields CDR1 KGHSH and CDR2 LQKENI. The CDR3 loop spans 15 amino acids. The J segment lost 8 bases and the V segment lost 5 bases, leaving 9 bases of the junction unmatched. The CDR3, as DNA: TGTGCCAGCTCAGCTTACAGGGGGCTAAGGGAAAAACTGTTTTTT. It yields the protein CASSAYRGLREKLFF.

The gene calls are TRBV7-2 and TRBJ1-5; D gene ambiguous. With 5 bases removed from V and 0 bases from J, the gap between germline ends came to 5 bases. The CDR3 runs to 13 residues. Germline V gives CDR1 SGHTA, CDR2 FQGNSA. In DNA form, the CDR3 reads TGTGCCAGCAGCCCAAATAGCAATCAGCCCCAGCATTTT. Its translation is CASSPNSNQPQHF.

This chain uses TRBV19 with TRBJ1-2, with 8 bases that match TRBD1. The germline gives CDR1 LNHDA, CDR2 SQIVND (reference sequence). The CDR3 totals 14 residues. V shed 1 base and J 4 bases; nucleotides not matched to a gene: 2. CDR3 residues: CASSIGDRTYGYTF. CDR3 DNA sequence: TGTGCCAGTAGTATAGGGGACAGGACCTATGGCTACACCTTC.

The V call is TRBV28, the J call TRBJ2-7; perhaps TRBD1 as D (6 bases). Germline V CDR1 and CDR2: MDHEN, SYDVKM. V lost 9 bases, J lost 6 bases, and 12 bases lay in between. This CDR3 contains 11 residues. CDR3 bases: TGTGCCAGTGGAAGCAGGGGCGAGCAGTACTTC. It specifies CASGSRGEQYF.